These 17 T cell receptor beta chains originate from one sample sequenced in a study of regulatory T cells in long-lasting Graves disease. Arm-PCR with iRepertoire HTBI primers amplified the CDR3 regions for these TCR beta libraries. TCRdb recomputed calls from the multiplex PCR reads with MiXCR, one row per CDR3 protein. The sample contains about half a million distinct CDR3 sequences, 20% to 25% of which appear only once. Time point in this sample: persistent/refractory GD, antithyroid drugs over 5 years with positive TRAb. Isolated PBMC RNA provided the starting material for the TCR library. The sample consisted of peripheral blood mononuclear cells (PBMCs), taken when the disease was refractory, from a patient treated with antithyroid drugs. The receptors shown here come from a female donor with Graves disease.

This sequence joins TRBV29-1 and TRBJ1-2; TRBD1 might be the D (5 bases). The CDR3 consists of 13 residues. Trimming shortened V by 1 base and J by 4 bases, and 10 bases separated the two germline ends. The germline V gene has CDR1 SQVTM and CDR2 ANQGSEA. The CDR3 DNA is TGCAGCGTTGAAGGTGAGGGGCTCTATGGCTACACCTTC. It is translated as CSVEGEGLYGYTF.

The CDR3 DNA sequence: TGCAGTGCTAGCTTAGCCGGCTACGAGCAGTACTTC. Translated: CSASLAGYEQYF. The rearrangement links TRBV20-1 to TRBJ2-7; no clear D. V lost 3 bases to trimming and J lost 3 bases, with 9 bases between them. CDR3 size: 12 residues. Germline V gene sequence: CDR1 DFQATT, CDR2 SNEGSKA (reference sequence).

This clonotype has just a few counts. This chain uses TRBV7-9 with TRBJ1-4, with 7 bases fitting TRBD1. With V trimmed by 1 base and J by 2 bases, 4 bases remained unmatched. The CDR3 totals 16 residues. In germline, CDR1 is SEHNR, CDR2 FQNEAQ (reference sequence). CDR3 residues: CASSLEPGQTNEKLFF. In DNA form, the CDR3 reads TGTGCCAGCAGCTTAGAGCCGGGACAGACTAATGAAAAACTGTTTTTT.

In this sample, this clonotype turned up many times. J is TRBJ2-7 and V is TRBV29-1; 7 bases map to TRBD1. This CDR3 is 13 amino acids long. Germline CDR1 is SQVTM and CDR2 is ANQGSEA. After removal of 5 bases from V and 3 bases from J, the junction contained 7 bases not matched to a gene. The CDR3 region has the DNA TGCAGCGTTCTTCGGGACAGTAACTACGAGCAGTACTTC. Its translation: CSVLRDSNYEQYF.

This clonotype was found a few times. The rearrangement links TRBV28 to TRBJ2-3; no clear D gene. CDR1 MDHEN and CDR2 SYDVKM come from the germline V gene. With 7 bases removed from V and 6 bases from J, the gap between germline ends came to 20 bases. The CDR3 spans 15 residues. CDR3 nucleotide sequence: TGTGCCAGCACCCCAGGCGGCCGTCAGTGGGATACGCAGTATTTT. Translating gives CASTPGGRQWDTQYF.

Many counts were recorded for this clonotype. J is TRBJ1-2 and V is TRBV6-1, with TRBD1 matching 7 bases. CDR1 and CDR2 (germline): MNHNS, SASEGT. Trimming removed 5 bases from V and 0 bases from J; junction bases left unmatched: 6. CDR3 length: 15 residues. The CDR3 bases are TGTGCCAGCAGTCGATGGGACAGAGCTAACTATGGCTACACCTTC. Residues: CASSRWDRANYGYTF.

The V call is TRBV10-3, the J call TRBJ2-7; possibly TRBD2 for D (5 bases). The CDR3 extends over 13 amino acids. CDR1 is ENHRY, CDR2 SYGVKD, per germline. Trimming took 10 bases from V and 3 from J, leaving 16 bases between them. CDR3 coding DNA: TGTGCCACCCGGACTGGAGAGGACTACGAGCAGTACTTC. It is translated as CATRTGEDYEQYF.

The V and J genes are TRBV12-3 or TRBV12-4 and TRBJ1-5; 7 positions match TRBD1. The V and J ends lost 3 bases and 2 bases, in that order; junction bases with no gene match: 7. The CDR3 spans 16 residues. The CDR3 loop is CASSFLRGGGNQPQHF. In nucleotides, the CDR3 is TGTGCCAGCAGTTTTCTCAGGGGGGGAGGCAATCAGCCCCAGCATTTT.

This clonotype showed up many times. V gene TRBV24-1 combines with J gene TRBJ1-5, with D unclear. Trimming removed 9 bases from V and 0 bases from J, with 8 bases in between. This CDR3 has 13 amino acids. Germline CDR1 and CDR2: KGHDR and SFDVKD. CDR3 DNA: TGTGCCACCCAGCTTTATAGCAATCAGCCCCAGCATTTT. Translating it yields CATQLYSNQPQHF.

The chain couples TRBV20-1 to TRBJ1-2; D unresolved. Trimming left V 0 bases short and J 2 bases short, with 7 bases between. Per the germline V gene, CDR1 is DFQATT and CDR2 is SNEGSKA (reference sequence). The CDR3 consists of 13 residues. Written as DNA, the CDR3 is TGCAGTGCTAGAGAGCTGGGGAACTATGGCTACACCTTC. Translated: CSARELGNYGYTF.

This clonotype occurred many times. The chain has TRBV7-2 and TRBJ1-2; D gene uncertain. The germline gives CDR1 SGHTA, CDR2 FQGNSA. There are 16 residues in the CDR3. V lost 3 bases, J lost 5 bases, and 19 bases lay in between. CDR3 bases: TGTGCCAGCAGCTTGTTTCCGGGTCTTTCTTTATATGGCTACACCTTC. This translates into CASSLFPGLSLYGYTF.

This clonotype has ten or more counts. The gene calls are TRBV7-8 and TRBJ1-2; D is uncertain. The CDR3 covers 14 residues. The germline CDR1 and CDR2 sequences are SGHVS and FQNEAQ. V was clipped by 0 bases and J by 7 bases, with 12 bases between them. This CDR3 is CASSLAGRTRGYTF. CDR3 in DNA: TGTGCCAGCAGCTTAGCGGGCAGGACCCGTGGCTACACCTTC.

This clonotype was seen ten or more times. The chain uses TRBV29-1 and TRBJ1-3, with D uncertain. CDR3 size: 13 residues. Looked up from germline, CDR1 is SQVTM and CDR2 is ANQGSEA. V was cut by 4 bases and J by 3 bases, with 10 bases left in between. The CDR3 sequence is CSVAQTGGNTIYF. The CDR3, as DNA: TGCAGCGTTGCCCAAACGGGTGGAAACACCATATATTTT.

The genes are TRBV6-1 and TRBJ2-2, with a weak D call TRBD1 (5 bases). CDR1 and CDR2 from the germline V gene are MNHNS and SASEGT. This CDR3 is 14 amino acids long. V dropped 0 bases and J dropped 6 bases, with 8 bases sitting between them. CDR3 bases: TGTGCCAGCAGTGAAGCAGCAGGGCCCGGGGAGCTGTTTTTT. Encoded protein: CASSEAAGPGELFF.

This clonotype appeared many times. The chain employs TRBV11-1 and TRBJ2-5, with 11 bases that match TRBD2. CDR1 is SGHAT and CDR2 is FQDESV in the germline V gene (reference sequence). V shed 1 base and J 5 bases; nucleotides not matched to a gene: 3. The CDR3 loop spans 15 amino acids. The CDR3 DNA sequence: TGTGCCAGCAGCTTAGTGACTAGCGGGATCGAGACCCAGTACTTC. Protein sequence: CASSLVTSGIETQYF.

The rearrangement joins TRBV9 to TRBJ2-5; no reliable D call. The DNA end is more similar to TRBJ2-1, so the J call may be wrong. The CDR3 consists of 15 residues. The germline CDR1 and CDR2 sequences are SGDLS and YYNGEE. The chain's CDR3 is CASSVDSGPYNEQFF. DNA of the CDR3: TGTGCCAGCAGCGTAGATTCGGGCCCCTACAATGAGCAGTTCTTC.

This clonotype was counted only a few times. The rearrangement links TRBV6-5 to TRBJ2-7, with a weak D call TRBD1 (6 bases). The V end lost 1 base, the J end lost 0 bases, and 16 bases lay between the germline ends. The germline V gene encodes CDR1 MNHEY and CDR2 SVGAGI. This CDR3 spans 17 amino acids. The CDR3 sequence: CASSYFNQGQSSYEQYF. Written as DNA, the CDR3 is TGTGCCAGCAGTTACTTCAACCAGGGGCAGAGCTCCTACGAGCAGTACTTC.